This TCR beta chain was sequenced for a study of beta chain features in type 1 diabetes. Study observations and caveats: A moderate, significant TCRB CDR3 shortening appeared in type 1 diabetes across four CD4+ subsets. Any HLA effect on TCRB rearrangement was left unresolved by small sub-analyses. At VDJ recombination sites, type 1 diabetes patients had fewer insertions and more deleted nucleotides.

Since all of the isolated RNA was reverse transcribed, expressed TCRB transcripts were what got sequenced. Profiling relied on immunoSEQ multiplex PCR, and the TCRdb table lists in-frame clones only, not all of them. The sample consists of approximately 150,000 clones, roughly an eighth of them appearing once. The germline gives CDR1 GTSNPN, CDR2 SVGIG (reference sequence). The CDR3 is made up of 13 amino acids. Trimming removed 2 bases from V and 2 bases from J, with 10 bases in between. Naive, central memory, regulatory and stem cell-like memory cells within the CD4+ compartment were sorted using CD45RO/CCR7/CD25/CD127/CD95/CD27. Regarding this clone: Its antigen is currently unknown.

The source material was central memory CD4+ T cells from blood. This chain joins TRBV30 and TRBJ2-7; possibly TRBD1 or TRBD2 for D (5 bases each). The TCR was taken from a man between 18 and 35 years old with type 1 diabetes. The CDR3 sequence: CAWSTLGAYEQYF. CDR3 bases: TGTGCCTGGAGTACACTGGGGGCCTACGAGCAGTACTTC.